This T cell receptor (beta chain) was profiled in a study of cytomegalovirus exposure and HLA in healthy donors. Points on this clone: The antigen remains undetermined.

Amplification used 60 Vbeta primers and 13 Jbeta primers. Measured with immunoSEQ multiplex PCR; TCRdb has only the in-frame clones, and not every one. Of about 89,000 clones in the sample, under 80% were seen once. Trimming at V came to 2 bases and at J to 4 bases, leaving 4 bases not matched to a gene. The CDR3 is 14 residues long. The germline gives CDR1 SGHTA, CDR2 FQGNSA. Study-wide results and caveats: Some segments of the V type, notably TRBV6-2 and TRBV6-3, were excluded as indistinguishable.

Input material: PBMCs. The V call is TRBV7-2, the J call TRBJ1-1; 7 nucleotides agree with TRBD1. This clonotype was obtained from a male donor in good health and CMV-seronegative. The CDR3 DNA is TGTGCCAGCAGCTTAACGACAGGGCGCACTGAAGCTTTCTTT. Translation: CASSLTTGRTEAFF.